This TCR beta chain was recovered during a study of T-cell memory formation after mild COVID-19. Constant-segment primers and 5'RACE yielded cDNA libraries for TCR alpha and TCR beta, each carrying sample barcodes and UMIs. Using its own MiXCR run on the 5' RACE reads, TCRdb lists one record per CDR3 protein. The sample has about 400,000 distinct CDR3 sequences; roughly 15% are singletons. This clonotype was counted between two and nine times. The target antigen is unknown. The germline CDR1 and CDR2 sequences are MNHNY and SVGAGI (reference sequence). Deletions cut 2 bases from V and 3 bases from J, with 13 bases between. This CDR3 spans 15 amino acids. General observations from the study: Among contracting clones, CD4+ were mainly CM/EM and CD8+ enriched in EMRA. Clones that contracted from day 15 to 85 had balanced CD4/CD8; later expanders were CD4+ biased.

The rearrangement uses TRBV6-6 and TRBJ1-1, with D unresolved. The TCR comes from a man between 18 and 35 years old who had mild COVID-19 (a few samples of this study predate the infection). Cell type and time point are not known. Specimen: PBMCs or a T cell subset sorted from them (not recorded which). The CDR3 reads CASSYGGMAYTEAFF. As DNA, the CDR3 is TGTGCCAGCAGTTACGGAGGGATGGCGTACACTGAAGCTTTCTTT.